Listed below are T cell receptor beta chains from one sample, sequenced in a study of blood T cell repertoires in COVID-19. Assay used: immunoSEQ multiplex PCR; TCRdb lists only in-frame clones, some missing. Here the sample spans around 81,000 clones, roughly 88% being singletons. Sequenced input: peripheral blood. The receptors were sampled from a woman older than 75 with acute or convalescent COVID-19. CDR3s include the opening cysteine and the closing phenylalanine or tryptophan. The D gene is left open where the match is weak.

TGTGCCAGCAGCTGGGGTAGCGGTTTCTCCTACGAGCAGTACTTC	CASSWGSGFSYEQYF	NA	TRBV5-8	TRBJ2-7
TGTGCCAGCAGTGCCCCCGGACAGGGAAATTCACCCCTCCACTTT	CASSAPGQGNSPLHF	TRBD1	TRBV27	TRBJ1-6
TGCAGCGCCCCGACAGGGAACTTAAACTATGGCTACACCTTC	CSAPTGNLNYGYTF	TRBD1	TRBV29-1	TRBJ1-2
TGTGCCAGCAGCTTCATACTAACGGGCACCGGGGAGCTGTTTTTT	CASSFILTGTGELFF	NA	TRBV5-5	TRBJ2-2
TGTGCCAGTAGAAGGGGACAGAGTTCTGGGGCCAACGTCCTGACTTTC	CASRRGQSSGANVLTF	TRBD1	TRBV19	TRBJ2-6
TGTGCCAGCATCCCCTCTGGGACACCTAATAGCAATCAGCCCCAGCATTTT	CASIPSGTPNSNQPQHF	NA	TRBV28	TRBJ1-5
TGTGCCAGCAGCGCCAGACAGGGAACGGTGACCTACGAGCAGTACTTC	CASSARQGTVTYEQYF	TRBD1	TRBV7-2	TRBJ2-7
TGTGCCAGCAGCTTGCGTGGGAGGCTGGGTGAGCAGTTCTTC	CASSLRGRLGEQFF	NA	TRBV5-4	TRBJ2-1
TGTGCCAGCAGCCCTGCAGGGCGCGGCTACACCTTC	CASSPAGRGYTF	NA	TRBV3-1/TRBV3-2	TRBJ1-2
TGTGCCATCAGTGAACAGGGAACATCCTACAATGAGCAGTTCTTC	CAISEQGTSYNEQFF	NA	TRBV10-3	TRBJ2-1
TGTGCCAGCAGCCCAGACAGGTCCTCCTACAATGAGCAGTTCTTC	CASSPDRSSYNEQFF	NA	TRBV3-1/TRBV3-2	TRBJ2-1
TGCGCCAGCAGCTTGGTGGGCAGGGAGGACACTGAAGCTTTCTTT	CASSLVGREDTEAFF	NA	TRBV5-1	TRBJ1-1
TGCGCCAGCAGCTTGGGACTAGCGCTAAGCTCCTACGAGCAGTACTTC	CASSLGLALSSYEQYF	TRBD2	TRBV5-1	TRBJ2-7
TGTGCCAGCAGCCAAGATCGGGGGGCTGCCTACGAGCAGTACTTC	CASSQDRGAAYEQYF	NA	TRBV4-2	TRBJ2-7
TGTGCCAGCAGCTTAGTTGCCAGGGCAAACTCTGAAGCTTTCTTT	CASSLVARANSEAFF	NA	TRBV11-1	TRBJ1-1
TGTGCCAGCAGGAGAAACACCGGGGAGCTGTTTTTT	CASRRNTGELFF	NA	TRBV2	TRBJ2-2
TGTGCCAGCAGGGTAGCTGGGGCCAACGTCCTGACTTTC	CASRVAGANVLTF	NA	TRBV2	TRBJ2-6
TGTGCCAGCAGCCAAGCTGATCCGGGACTAGTGATACCCACAGATACGCAGTATTTT	CASSQADPGLVIPTDTQYF	TRBD2	TRBV14	TRBJ2-3
TGCGCCAGCAGGGCTAGCGACGGCCGTGGTAAGCAGTTCTTC	CASRASDGRGKQFF	NA	TRBV10-1	TRBJ2-1
TGTGCCAGCAGCCAATTAGTACTCACAGATACGCAGTATTTT	CASSQLVLTDTQYF	NA	TRBV4-2	TRBJ2-3
TGTGCCAGCAGCCGGGCGTCCCGGGGGAACGGTTCACCCCTCCACTTT	CASSRASRGNGSPLHF	NA	TRBV5-5	TRBJ1-6
TGTGCCAGCACTTTCCATAGCGGGGGACTCACCGGGGAGCTGTTTTTT	CASTFHSGGLTGELFF	TRBD2	TRBV5-6	TRBJ2-2
TGTGCCAGCAGCTTATTCCCAGAGCGCTACAATGAGCAGTTCTTC	CASSLFPERYNEQFF	NA	TRBV7-2	TRBJ2-1
TGTGCCAGCAGTTACTCGACCAGGGAATCCGAGCAGTACTTC	CASSYSTRESEQYF	NA	TRBV6-2/TRBV6-3	TRBJ2-7
TGTGCCAGTAGTACCCCTACAGGGGGCGTTCTTGGCTACACCTTC	CASSTPTGGVLGYTF	TRBD1	TRBV19	TRBJ1-2
TGTGCCAGCAGCCCCGGACGGAGGTATAGCAATCAGCCCCAGCATTTT	CASSPGRRYSNQPQHF	NA	TRBV6-6	TRBJ1-5
TGTGCCAGCAGTGGGGGACAGGGTGGAGAAAAACTGTTTTTT	CASSGGQGGEKLFF	TRBD1	TRBV25-1	TRBJ1-4
TGTGCCAGTGCCAGGGGGACCTACGAGCAGTACTTC	CASARGTYEQYF	TRBD1	TRBV19	TRBJ2-7
TGTGCCAGCAGTAGTAGACAGTCATATCAGCCCCAGCATTTT	CASSSRQSYQPQHF	NA	TRBV6-2/TRBV6-3	TRBJ1-5
TGTGCCTGGACAGGGTCGAACACCGGGGAGCTGTTTTTT	CAWTGSNTGELFF	NA	TRBV30	TRBJ2-2
TGCAGTGCCCTCTCGAACACTGAAGCTTTCTTT	CSALSNTEAFF	NA	TRBV20-1	TRBJ1-1
TGTGCCAGCTCTGTTCTGGGACAGGGGAATGAAAAACTGTTTTTT	CASSVLGQGNEKLFF	TRBD1	TRBV19	TRBJ1-4
TGCAGCGCAGCCCCGGGACAGCACTACGAGCAGTACTTC	CSAAPGQHYEQYF	TRBD1	TRBV29-1	TRBJ2-7
TGTGCCATCAAGAAACTAGCGGGGGGGGTAGAGCAGTTCTTC	CAIKKLAGGVEQFF	TRBD2	TRBV10-3	TRBJ2-1
TGTGCCAGCAGCGTAGCGACAGGGGGCTCCCCGAACACTGAAGCTTTCTTT	CASSVATGGSPNTEAFF	TRBD1	TRBV9	TRBJ1-1